Sequencing of this T cell receptor beta chain was carried out in a study of blood T cell repertoires in COVID-19. At the level of the study: T cells, B-cell-depleted T cells, or PBMCs provided the cDNA or gDNA that served as material.

Clinical history reported by participants formed the basis on which cohorts were assigned. Recovery among Cohort 3 donors was established by two negative PCRs, clearance, or symptom resolution. This clone was seen a single time. In the original workflow: The assay estimated nucleated cells by amplifying reference gene primers. Clones were read by immunoSEQ multiplex PCR, and TCRdb kept only the in-frame ones, dropping some. The V and J calls and clone size are taken from that table; D and trimming were inferred from the DNA. The data show 450,000 or so clones, less than 95% seen once. Germline V CDR1 and CDR2: SGHAT, FQNNGV. The V end was cut by 3 bases, the J end by 7 bases, with 9 bases between. The CDR3 is 12 residues long.

The sequence was collected from a man aged 18 to 35 who had recovered from COVID-19. This chain links TRBV11-2 with TRBJ1-2; D gene uncertain. Sequences were obtained from PBMCs or T cells enriched from blood (not recorded which). DNA of the CDR3: TGTGCCAGCAGCTTGGGCAGGTCTGGCTACACCTTC. It translates to CASSLGRSGYTF.